This is a list of T cell receptor beta chains from one sample in a study of blood T cell repertoires in COVID-19. Generated by immunoSEQ multiplex PCR, the TCRdb table keeps only in-frame clones and is missing some. The top ten clones hold approximately 15% of a sample with 75,000 to 100,000 clones, 85% to 90% of them seen once. The sample consisted of peripheral blood. The source of these receptors is a human donor in a cohort sampled during active COVID-19. Both conserved end residues are part of each CDR3. Fields, in order: clone size, J gene, D gene, V gene, CDR3 DNA, CDR3 protein. The D gene is left open where the match is weak. Expanded clones get a size class; other rows say once, few or many, or leave the size out.

.	TRBJ2-1	TRBD2	TRBV5-1	TGCGCCAGCAGTTTCTTAGCGGGTTGGAGAGGTGAGCAGTTCTTC	CASSFLAGWRGEQFF
.	TRBJ2-3	TRBD2	TRBV30	TGTGCCTGGAACTCGAGGTGGCGGGGGGTGCCAGATACGCAGTATTTT	CAWNSRWRGVPDTQYF
.	TRBJ1-2	.	TRBV5-4	TGTGCCAGCAGCTTGGGAACAGGGATGGATGGCTACACCTTC	CASSLGTGMDGYTF
.	TRBJ1-2	TRBD1	TRBV30	TGTGCCTGGAGTCAAGGACAGGCGGCTAACTATGGCTACACCTTC	CAWSQGQAANYGYTF
.	TRBJ2-7	TRBD1	TRBV9	TGTGCCAGCAGCGCAGGACAGGGGGATTACGAGCAGTACTTC	CASSAGQGDYEQYF
.	TRBJ1-1	.	TRBV30	TGTGCCTGGAGTGTCAGGGCCATAGGGGGATTCACTGAAGCTTTCTTT	CAWSVRAIGGFTEAFF
.	TRBJ1-2	TRBD1	TRBV29-1	TGCAGCGTTGAGGGGACAGGGGTAAACTATGGCTACACCTTC	CSVEGTGVNYGYTF
.	TRBJ1-5	.	TRBV28	TGTGCCAGCAGCGCGAGAGGCAATCAGCCCCAGCATTTT	CASSARGNQPQHF
.	TRBJ2-2	TRBD1	TRBV7-2	TGTGCCAGCAGCCCATGGACAGGGAACACCGGGGAGCTGTTTTTT	CASSPWTGNTGELFF
.	TRBJ1-2	TRBD1	TRBV4-2	TGTGCCAGCAGCCAAGTGGACAGGGCGAACTATGGCTACACCTTC	CASSQVDRANYGYTF
.	TRBJ2-1	.	TRBV15	TGTGCCACCAGCATCACTAGTTTTGAAGAGCAGTTCTTC	CATSITSFEEQFF
.	TRBJ2-2	TRBD2	TRBV9	TGTGCCAGCAGCCCGCGCGGGGGGCTCGGCGGGGAGCTGTTTTTT	CASSPRGGLGGELFF
.	TRBJ2-7	TRBD1	TRBV18	TGTGCCAGCTCCCCCCCGCAGGGGGTAGTCTACGAGCAGTACTTC	CASSPPQGVVYEQYF
.	TRBJ1-2	TRBD1	TRBV4-1	TGCGCCAGCAGCCAAGATCTAATTGGGGCAGGGGGGAAGGGCTACACCTTC	CASSQDLIGAGGKGYTF
.	TRBJ2-7	TRBD2	TRBV5-1	TGCGCCAGCAGCTTATCCGGGACTAGCGACGAGCAGTACTTC	CASSLSGTSDEQYF
.	TRBJ2-1	TRBD1	TRBV29-1	TGCAGCGGGGGCCTAGGGGGCCCCTACAATGAGCAGTTCTTC	CSGGLGGPYNEQFF
.	TRBJ2-7	TRBD2	TRBV7-8	TGTGCCAGCAGCCGGACTAGCGGGGGGGCCGCGGCATCCTACGAGCAGTACTTC	CASSRTSGGAAASYEQYF
.	TRBJ2-5	TRBD1	TRBV28	TGTGCCAGCAGGCTACAGGGGGAGACCCAGTACTTC	CASRLQGETQYF
.	TRBJ2-1	TRBD2	TRBV7-2	TGTGCCAGCAGCTTAGGGGGGAGCGGGAGGGCTGTCAATGAGCAGTTCTTC	CASSLGGSGRAVNEQFF
.	TRBJ2-2	TRBD2	TRBV4-3	TGCGCCAGCAGCCTGGGACTAGCGGGTCTCACCGGGGAGCTGTTTTTT	CASSLGLAGLTGELFF
.	TRBJ1-6	TRBD1	TRBV7-9	TGTGCCAGCAGCTTACCCACCGGACAGGGGGCTTTTAATTCACCCCTCCACTTT	CASSLPTGQGAFNSPLHF
.	TRBJ2-2	.	TRBV7-3	TGTGCCAGCAGCTTAAGTGTTAGTCACACCGGGGAGCTGTTTTTT	CASSLSVSHTGELFF
.	TRBJ1-1	.	TRBV27	TGTGCCAGCAGAACCAGGGTCCCCTTAGCCATGAACACTGAAGCTTTCTTT	CASRTRVPLAMNTEAFF
.	TRBJ2-5	.	TRBV9	TGTGCCAGCAGCCCCGGGGTAGGGGGAGAGACCCAGTACTTC	CASSPGVGGETQYF
.	TRBJ1-6	.	TRBV10-1	TGCGCCAGCACCAACTCCGGGACACTGAGCTCCTATAATTCACCCCTCCACTTT	CASTNSGTLSSYNSPLHF
.	TRBJ1-2	TRBD1	TRBV10-3	TGTGCCATCAGTATGACAGGGGGTGTGGATGGCTACACCTTC	CAISMTGGVDGYTF
few	TRBJ1-3	.	TRBV2	TGTGCCAGCAGTACCGACTGGAGCTCTGGAAACACCATATATTTT	CASSTDWSSGNTIYF
.	TRBJ2-1	TRBD1	TRBV6-5	TGTGCCAGCAGTTACTCACAGGGGAGCTCCTACAATGAGCAGTTCTTC	CASSYSQGSSYNEQFF
.	TRBJ2-1	.	TRBV7-2	TGTGCCAGCAATAGGGAGCACTCCTACAATGAGCAGTTCTTC	CASNREHSYNEQFF
once	TRBJ2-1	.	TRBV11-3	TGTGCCAGCAGCTTACGGCAGGGGTTCAATGAGCAGTTCTTC	CASSLRQGFNEQFF
.	TRBJ1-6	.	TRBV30	TGTGCCTGGAGTCTTGGACAGATGAATTCACCCCTCCACTTT	CAWSLGQMNSPLHF
.	TRBJ2-7	.	TRBV27	TGTGCCAGCAGTTTACTATCTGAGTCTGGCGAGCAGTACTTC	CASSLLSESGEQYF
.	TRBJ2-3	.	TRBV11-2	TGTGCCAGCAGCTTAGCTGCAGATACGCAGTATTTT	CASSLAADTQYF
.	TRBJ1-6	.	TRBV7-3	TGTGCCAGCAGCCGGGGATTGGATTCACCCCTCCACTTT	CASSRGLDSPLHF
.	TRBJ2-5	TRBD2	TRBV6-6	TGTGCCAGCAGGGCCTCTGCGGGGGGGCAGGTGACCCAGTACTTC	CASRASAGGQVTQYF
.	TRBJ1-2	TRBD1	TRBV19	TGTGCCAGTAGCTTACAGGGGGCGCATGGCTACACCTTC	CASSLQGAHGYTF
.	TRBJ2-5	.	TRBV19	TGTGCCAGTAGTAGGTCCTCAGGACAAGAGACCCAGTACTTC	CASSRSSGQETQYF
.	TRBJ2-3	TRBD2	TRBV30	TGTGCCTGGAGTGGGGGACTAGCGGGAGGGCCAGATACGCAGTATTTT	CAWSGGLAGGPDTQYF
.	TRBJ2-7	TRBD1	TRBV4-1	TGCGCCAGCAGCCAATCGGGGGGACAGGGTCCCTACGAGCAGTACTTC	CASSQSGGQGPYEQYF
.	TRBJ1-2	TRBD1	TRBV25-1	TGTGCCAGCAGTGAAGCTGCGGGACAGGGGATCTATGGCTACACCTTC	CASSEAAGQGIYGYTF
.	TRBJ1-1	TRBD1	TRBV5-1	TGCGCCAGCAGCTCGGACAGGACGAACACTGAAGCTTTCTTT	CASSSDRTNTEAFF
once	TRBJ1-2	.	TRBV28	TGTGCCACCGGCCTAGCTAACTATGGCTACACCTTC	CATGLANYGYTF